Reported below is one T cell receptor (beta chain). The antigen it recognizes is unknown. The record has no base qualities; no much larger clone is one base away. After approximately eleven days of culture, CD4+ T cells were isolated with the EasySep CD4+ T cell isolation kit. Two doses of either the BNT162b2 or the mRNA-1273 mRNA SARS-CoV-2 vaccine were administered to participants. None of the healthy vaccine recipients had a prior SARS-CoV-2 infection, which was confirmed by nucleocapsid antibody tests that came back negative both before and after vaccination. On days 3 and 7, half of the culture medium was replaced with fresh IL-2-containing medium. Unless otherwise noted, each peptide stimulation condition was cultured in triplicate wells. Using Ficoll-Paque Plus gradient centrifugation, PBMC were separated from whole blood and then either used fresh or cryopreserved at -140C. The QIAamp micro DNA kit was used to extract genomic DNA from the cultured CD4+ T cells.

The source of the sample is a study of vaccination effects on CD4 cells after COVID-19 (dated by TCRdb to the early 2020s). Some background on the complete study: In the ViraFEST assay, PBMC were stimulated with viral peptide pools, and TCR sequencing was then used to find antigen-specific CD4+ T cell clonotypes based on their expansion. SARS-CoV-2 spike-specific CD4+ TCR repertoires from before and after mRNA vaccination were compared in COVID-19 convalescent patients and in infection-naive vaccine recipients. The Oncomine TCR Beta short-read assay on an Illumina iSeq 100 was used to sequence cultures from other donors in the study. A total of 10 COVID-19 convalescent patients and a few SARS-CoV-2-naive healthy vaccine recipients were included in the full study. Each well held under 2.5 million PBMC cultured in IMDM containing roughly 5.1% human AB serum, roughly 9.6 IU/ml IL-2 and gentamicin, along with about 9.5 ug/ml peptides. Post-vaccine samples across the study were collected a median of 72 days after the second dose, with a range of 14 to 241. Study-level results and caveats: Only a small number of convalescent patients were included, and no early post-infection timepoints were available, which limited the study. Both infection-induced and vaccine-induced clones contracted markedly at late post-vaccination timepoints, which is consistent with waning T cell responses. In healthy vaccine recipients, vaccine-induced clones were almost all SARS-CoV-2 mono-reactive, with only 1 of 255 being cross-reactive with common cold coronaviruses.

The germline V gene supplies CDR1 MDHEN and CDR2 SYDVKM. Measured from the cysteine to the phenylalanine, the CDR3 is 15 residues long. Left in the record is the CDR3 DNA by itself, 45 bases read in frame from the first base. The V end loses 1 base and the J end loses 0 bases, and a stretch of 8 bases separates them. The protocol used for the library was the immunoSEQ multiplex PCR assay. DNA from the cultured, isolated CD4+ T cells was subjected to TCR beta CDR3 sequencing. Concerning the study's data processing: Non-productive TCR sequences were removed and reads were trimmed to the CDR3 region, keeping CDR3s of at least 7 amino acids. The MANAFEST web app was used to pick out antigen-specific clonotypes by comparing their expansion in peptide wells with that in reference cultures. To be called positive, a clone needed expansion at FDR<0.05 compared with the reference and with all other wells, an odds ratio greater than 5, and a frequency greater than 0.1% in two replicate wells. A clonotype was called cross-reactive if it was significantly expanded both in SARS-CoV-2 spike wells and in at least one common cold coronavirus spike condition. Levenshtein distance calculated with the stringdist R package was used to assess CDR3 similarity, and unrooted trees were constructed with ape in R 3.6.1. TCRdb limited this immuneACCESS table to in-frame rearrangements with V and J called. A share of clones is missing; checked studies link under half to unresolved V genes, and the rest is unexplained. V and J calls and clone size are those listed in that table; D and trimming were worked out from the DNA. The sample table shows tens of thousands of clones, and less than 85% are seen once. Of the sample, approximately 2.3% falls within the top ten clones.

The TCR sequence derives from a human donor who received a COVID-19 vaccine. Sample: CD4+ T cells from PBMCs cultured without peptide, taken after COVID-19 vaccination. The chain uses TRBV28 and TRBJ2-3; TRBD2 might be the D gene, on 5 matching bases. The CDR3 region reads CASSLSTTSTDTQYF. The DNA sequence is TGTGCCAGCAGTTTATCGACTACTAGCACAGATACGCAGTATTTT.